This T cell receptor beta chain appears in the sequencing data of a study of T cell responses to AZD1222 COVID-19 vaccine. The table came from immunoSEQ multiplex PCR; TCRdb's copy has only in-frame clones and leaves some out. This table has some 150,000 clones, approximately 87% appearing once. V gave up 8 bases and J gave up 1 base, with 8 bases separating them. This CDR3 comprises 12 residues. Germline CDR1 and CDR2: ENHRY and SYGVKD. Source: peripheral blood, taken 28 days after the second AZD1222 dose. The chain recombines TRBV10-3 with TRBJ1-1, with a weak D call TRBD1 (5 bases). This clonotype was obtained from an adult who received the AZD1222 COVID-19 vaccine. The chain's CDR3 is CAIGRENTEAFF. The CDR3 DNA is TGTGCCATCGGCAGGGAGAACACTGAAGCTTTCTTT.